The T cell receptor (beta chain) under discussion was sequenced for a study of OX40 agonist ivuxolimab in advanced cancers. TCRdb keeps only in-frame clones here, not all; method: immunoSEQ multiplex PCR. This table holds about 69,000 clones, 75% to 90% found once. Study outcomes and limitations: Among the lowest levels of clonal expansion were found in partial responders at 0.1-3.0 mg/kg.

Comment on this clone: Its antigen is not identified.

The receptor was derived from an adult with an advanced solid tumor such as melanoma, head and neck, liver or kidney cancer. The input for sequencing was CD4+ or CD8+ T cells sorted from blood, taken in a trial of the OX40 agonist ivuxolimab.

The DNA of the CDR3 is TGTGCCAGCAGCTTAGGTGGGGGCTACGAGCAGTACTTC. It is translated as CASSLGGGYEQYF. The chain employs TRBV11-2 and TRBJ2-7, with D tentatively TRBD1 or TRBD2 (5 bases each). Trimming removed 1 base at V and 3 bases at J, with 7 bases between. Germline CDR1 reads SGHAT; CDR2 reads FQNNGV. This CDR3 spans 13 amino acids.